This T cell receptor (beta chain) was documented in a study of naive CD8 T cells in extremely preterm neonates. About this clone: The antigen is undetermined.

Study outcomes and limitations: Preterm CDR3s were shorter than older groups', with fewer N additions and less trimming.

Per germline, CDR1 SGDLS and CDR2 YYNGEE. The ends lost 3 bases at V and 2 bases at J; junction bases unmatched: 1. This CDR3 contains 14 residues. Elective cesarean births at roughly 35-43 weeks, without labor or membrane rupture, supplied the cord blood. Libraries were prepared by immunoSEQ multiplex PCR; TCRdb keeps only in-frame clonotypes and omits some of them. The table has some 7,400 clones, more than 85% seen once; the top ten hold around 0.48%. The rearrangement links TRBV9 to TRBJ1-5, with 8 bases fitting TRBD1. The sequenced material came from naive CD8+ T cells from cord blood. The origin of this receptor is a newborn in good health. CDR3 nucleotide sequence: TGTGCCAGCAGCGAGACAGGGGGCAATCAGCCCCAGCATTTT. Translating gives CASSETGGNQPQHF. The full variable domain, its missing parts supplied by reference TRBV9 and TRBJ1-5, is DSGVTQTPKHLITATGQRVTLRCSPRSGDLSVYWYQQSLDQGLQFLIQYYNGEERAKGNILERFSAQQFPDLHSELNLSSLELGDSALYFCASSETGGNQPQHFGDGTRLSIL.